This T cell receptor beta chain derives from a study of cytomegalovirus exposure and HLA in healthy donors listed by TCRdb under 2017. Context from the whole study: According to an earlier analysis of several hundred of the donors, roughly 180 million T cells yielded 90 million to 130 million unique TCR beta sequences and 276 Gb of sequence data. An early release covering over 500 HLA-typed donors comprised 250 to 350 gigabases of sequencing data and approximately 85 million unique TCR sequences. Of the approximately 400 genotyped donors, over 65% fell in the genetic ancestry cluster associated with self-reported Caucasian donors. The aim of the study was to test whether cataloging public T cell receptors could identify signatures of past pathogen exposure. The study profiled the T cell repertoires of approximately 700 subjects by immunosequencing and related them to cytomegalovirus serostatus. Along with the approximately 650-subject first cohort, a separate validation cohort of more than 90 different subjects was used. The study combined high-throughput TCR immunosequencing, statistical association of individual TCRs with disease status, and machine learning to predict cytomegalovirus infection status. In a later analysis, previously published TCR beta repertoires from roughly 710 donors were re-analyzed and high-resolution HLA genotyping was added so that TCR occurrence patterns could be studied. In the later analysis, no new phenotypic data were used to find candidate immune exposures; instead, reliance was placed on TCR beta sequences and their occurrence across donors. An earlier analysis of 587 of the donors applied high-throughput TCR beta sequencing to assess whether each TCR beta V gene segment acted as functional or pseudogenic. Donor age, sex, ethnicity and CMV serostatus were compiled together with the repertoire data. Genome-wide SNP genotypes for about 55% of the 666 donors were used in a later genetic analysis, which treated that subset as a discovery cohort. All discovery cohort repertoires had been generated using a single sequencing platform. Class I and class II HLA loci were covered by the typing at four-digit resolution. The number of donors typed differed by locus, with roughly 629-640 for A, B, C, DRB1 and DQB1, around 500 for DQA1, over 600 for DPA1, and some 470 for DPB1. Because of strong linkage in the cohort, roughly five DR-DQ haplotypes were treated as single units for association and clustering. Across approximately 400 genotyped donors of the cohort, an average of about 240,000 unique TCR beta nucleotide sequences per donor were sequenced, and approximately 17% of those sequences were non-productive.

Overall study results and their limits: A later analysis found that HLA-associated TCR beta chains were more clonally expanded and had lower generation probabilities than equally common non-associated chains. The authors suggested that the approach could potentially be generalized to other disease states and immunological phenotypes. Assigning TCR associations to individual alleles was difficult when HLA alleles, especially DR and DQ, strongly co-occurred. A cluster of highly shared sequence variants was judged likely to be a technical artifact of the sequencing pipeline. A later analysis found that TCR association rates varied across HLA loci, with DRB1 alleles showing the most associated TCRs and HLA-C alleles the fewest. The cohort was sequenced for TCR beta chains only, and without alpha or paired-chain data the features that could be detected were limited. A further reported finding was that TCR beta sequences accurately predicted the HLA-A and HLA-B alleles for most subjects in the first cohort. Linkage disequilibrium might explain the correlated functional status among segregating V segments, but an unknown experimental factor could not be ruled out. A later analysis reported that several top co-occurrence clusters appeared linked to parvovirus B19, influenza, CMV and Epstein-Barr virus. In a later genetic analysis, a missense DCLRE1C variant was associated with V-gene and J-gene trimming of TCR beta chains, and the association was replicated in an independent cohort. In both the original and validation cohorts, the classifier was reported to diagnose cytomegalovirus status with high specificity and sensitivity. Because counts were too low, about 18 rarely observed V segments, including chromosome 9 orphons, were excluded from the earlier analysis of 587 of the donors. Specific HLA alleles were associated with 15,000 to 20,000 TCR beta sequences at a false discovery rate of 0.05 in a later analysis. Most TCR sequences were seen in very few donors, while some public TCRs were found in many individuals. Because the 87-base-pair reads could not distinguish some IMGT-functional V segments, including TRBV6-2 and TRBV6-3, those segments were excluded. Sequencing depth was assumed to be roughly uniform across donors in the presence/absence analyses, though that assumption may not hold. In a later analysis, most CMV-associated TCR beta chains were found to appear HLA-restricted, with HLA associations seemingly driven largely by CMV exposure. In a later genetic analysis, fewer N-insertions in productive TCRs were reported among donors in an Asian-associated ancestry cluster than the approximately 630-donor mean. Immune exposure information for the cohort was limited to CMV serostatus. A few of the identified cytomegalovirus-associated TCR beta chains were confirmed in vitro to be specific for cytomegalovirus antigens. Broadly in line with IMGT annotations, most TCR beta V segments showed up in productive rearrangements about 87% or about 30% of the time in an earlier analysis of several hundred of the donors. In the study, approximately 160 TCR beta chains were listed as associated with cytomegalovirus. Because HLA typing was missing for some donors at each locus, association tests included only the typed subset.

The cohort consisted of some 670 healthy bone marrow donors. At the time of sampling, all cohort members were nominally healthy, though unrecorded immune exposures were likely present. The donor was CMV seropositive and belonged to the group of about 290 seropositive cohort members. A peripheral blood sample was provided by each donor, and peripheral blood mononuclear cells were used for TCR beta sequencing. The Qiagen DNeasy Blood Extraction Kit was used to extract genomic DNA from the blood cell samples. The library was generated by the immunoSEQ multiplex PCR assay. For the multiplex PCR, a mixture combining 60 forward primers for TCR Vbeta segments and 13 reverse primers for TCR Jbeta segments was used. A multiplex PCR assay on genomic DNA amplified the CDR3 region of rearranged TCR beta genes. The Illumina HiSeq System was used to sequence the amplified TCR beta libraries as 87-base-pair reads. The published analysis was carried out like this. In a later analysis, 77 million or so unique TCR beta chains were counted across the 666 repertoires, and about 10 million of these chains were shared by at least two donors. To remove PCR and sequencing errors, raw reads were error-corrected and collapsed into unique sequences using a nearest-neighbor algorithm that merged closely related sequences. CDR3 sequences were aligned to IMGT reference sequences to assign V, D and J gene segments. For a sequence to be retained, a match of at least six nucleotides was required to both a V gene segment and a J gene segment. Rearrangements were classified as productive when the CDR3 lacked stop codons and remained in frame with V and J, and all other rearrangements were classified as non-productive. CDR3 was defined by IMGT convention, running from the second conserved V-encoded cysteine to the conserved J-encoded phenylalanine. The earlier analysis of 587 of the donors excluded sequences that lacked an unambiguous match to a single V gene segment. In an earlier analysis of some 590 of the donors, V segments were called functional above 56.7% productive rearrangements and were called segregating when the between-donor standard deviation exceeded 5%. A statistical classification framework was built to diagnose cytomegalovirus status from the catalog of TCR beta chain sequences. In a later analysis, V and J genes were assigned by comparing TCR nucleotide sequences against IMGT/GENE-DB human TR gene sequences. The TCRdist pipeline was used in a later analysis to assign CDR3 sequences and most-parsimonious VDJ recombination scenarios. A later analysis defined each TCR beta chain by its CDR3 amino acid sequence plus V-gene family, and excluded reads lacking a unique V-gene family. A later analysis removed several hundred highly shared, low-generation-probability nucleotide sequences to deal with suspected cross-contamination and a sequencing artifact. A later analysis calculated a clonal expansion index for each public chain from normalized within-repertoire ranks of inferred template counts. In a later analysis, generation probabilities were computed with a VDJ recombination model fitted to out-of-frame rearrangements, and the resulting probabilities were checked against IGoR. In a later analysis, hypergeometric tests were used to score TCR-TCR, TCR-HLA and TCR-CMV co-occurrence, with a repertoire-size bias correction applied to TCR pairs. False discovery rates were estimated in a later analysis by permuting HLA or CMV assignments 20 times. In a later analysis, co-occurring TCRs were grouped with DBSCAN, and TCRdist sequence similarity was added when clustering was performed within HLA-allele-positive subsets. Repertoires with fewer than 30,000 or more than 120,000 public chains were left out of co-occurrence clustering, as were four to six repertoires with anomalous nucleotide sharing. What TCRdb holds here is the immuneACCESS table cut down to in-frame rearrangements. Part of the clones is not present; checked against another copy, under half of the missing clones reflect an unresolved V gene, and the others are unexplained. V and J calls and clone size come straight from that table; D and trimming were deduced from the DNA. The sample includes 150,000 to 200,000 clones, with roughly four fifths observed a single time. The biggest ten clones account for more than 4% of the sample.

From cysteine to phenylalanine, the CDR3 is 14 amino acids long. CDR3 DNA is the only sequence kept; it has 42 bases, read in frame from the first base. The germline V gene gives CDR1 as SGHRS and CDR2 as YFSETQ. V is trimmed back by 2 bases and J by 4 bases, and the junction contains 4 bases that no gene match accounts for. As regards this clone: The target of this receptor is not known. Within one base of it there is no much larger clone, and no base qualities were kept.

The sample comprised PBMCs. The V and J segments used are TRBV5-1 and TRBJ1-2; 8 central nucleotides agree with TRBD1. The sequence derives from a girl aged 10-17 years in good health and CMV-seropositive. The CDR3: CASSLGQGGYGYTF. The nucleotide sequence is given as TGCGCCAGCAGCTTAGGACAGGGTGGCTATGGCTACACCTTC.